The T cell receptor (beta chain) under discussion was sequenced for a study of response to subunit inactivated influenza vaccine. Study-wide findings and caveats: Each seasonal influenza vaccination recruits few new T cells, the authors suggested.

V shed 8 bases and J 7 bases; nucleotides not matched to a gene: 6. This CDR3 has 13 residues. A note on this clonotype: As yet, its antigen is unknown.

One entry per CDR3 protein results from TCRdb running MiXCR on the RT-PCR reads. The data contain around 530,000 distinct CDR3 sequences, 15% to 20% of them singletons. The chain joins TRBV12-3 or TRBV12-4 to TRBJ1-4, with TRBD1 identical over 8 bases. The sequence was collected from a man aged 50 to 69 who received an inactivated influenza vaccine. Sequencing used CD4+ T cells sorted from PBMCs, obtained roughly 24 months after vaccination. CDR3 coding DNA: TGTGCCAGCCGGACAGGGACGATTGAAAAACTGTTTTTT. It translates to CASRTGTIEKLFF.